These 21 T cell receptor beta chains were all obtained from the same sample, sequenced in a study of OX40 agonist ivuxolimab in advanced cancers. Only in-frame clones appear in the TCRdb table, and some are missing; sequencing was by immunoSEQ multiplex PCR. The sample includes about 64,000 clones, roughly nine tenths seen only once; the top ten take about 4.8%. The starting material was CD4+ or CD8+ T cells sorted from blood, obtained in a trial of the OX40 agonist ivuxolimab. These receptors were obtained from an adult with an advanced solid tumor such as melanoma, head and neck, liver or kidney cancer.

The DNA for the CDR3 is TGTGCCACCAGCAATCTACCGGGACTAGCTTTCTACAATGAGCAGTTCTTC. Residues: CATSNLPGLAFYNEQFF. The genes are TRBV15 and TRBJ2-1; 9 nucleotides agree with TRBD2. Germline trimming cut 4 bases from V and 3 bases from J; bases unmatched to any gene: 10. This CDR3 is 17 amino acids long. The V gene's germline CDR1 is LNHNV and CDR2 YYDKDF (reference sequence).

This clone was counted a few times. This chain uses TRBV5-4 with TRBJ2-3, with 7 bases aligning to TRBD1. CDR1 is SGHNT, CDR2 YYREEE, per germline (reference sequence). V lost 3 bases and J lost 2; bases outside the gene matches: 6. The CDR3 totals 15 residues. The CDR3 DNA follows: TGTGCCAGCAGCTCACCACAGGGGTTCACAGATACGCAGTATTTT. It specifies CASSSPQGFTDTQYF.

V and J are TRBV5-1 and TRBJ2-2, with D perhaps matching TRBD1 (8 bases). The germline V and J ends were trimmed by 4 bases and 7 bases, with 14 bases remaining between them. This CDR3 spans 14 amino acids. CDR1 SGHRS and CDR2 YFSETQ come from the germline V gene. CDR3 bases: TGCGCCAGCAGCAAGGACAGGGAGGGCGGGGAGCTGTTTTTT. It translates to CASSKDREGGELFF.

A remark on this clone: This CDR3 is missing its conserved last phenylalanine or tryptophan, likely due to a read error. The V and J genes are TRBV5-1 and TRBJ1-2, with D perhaps matching TRBD1 (5 bases). Per the germline V gene, CDR1 is SGHRS and CDR2 is YFSETQ. Trimming took 4 bases from V and 7 from J, leaving 23 bases between them. There are 16 residues in the CDR3. The CDR3 sequence is CASSAQLEGRFGGYTI. The CDR3 DNA is TGCGCCAGCAGCGCCCAGTTGGAGGGGAGGTTCGGTGGCTACACCATC.

The chain joins TRBV29-1 to TRBJ2-7, with TRBD2 as a possible D gene (6 bases). Deletions cut 3 bases from V and 5 bases from J, with 14 bases between. The CDR3 covers 13 residues. Germline lookup yields CDR1 SQVTM and CDR2 ANQGSEA. In DNA form, the CDR3 reads TGCAGCGTTGATGGTAGCGGCGCCCACGAGCAGTACTTC. As protein: CSVDGSGAHEQYF.

The chain is built from TRBV28 and TRBJ1-6, with D unclear. With 6 bases removed from V and 10 bases from J, the gap between germline ends came to 16 bases. CDR1 and CDR2 (germline): MDHEN, SYDVKM. The CDR3 is 14 residues long. The CDR3 nucleotides are TGTGCCAGCAGCTCCGTAAATGGGTGGTCACCCCTCCACTTT. Its translation is CASSSVNGWSPLHF.

This clone was seen once. This chain links TRBV5-1 with TRBJ2-7; 7 nucleotides line up with TRBD2. The CDR3 totals 12 residues. CDR1 and CDR2 from the germline V gene are SGHRS and YFSETQ. V lost 7 bases to trimming and J lost 3 bases; unmatched junction nucleotides: 4. CDR3 in DNA: TGCGCCAGCTCTAGCGGAAACTACGAGCAGTACTTC. It is translated as CASSSGNYEQYF.

This chain links TRBV30 with TRBJ2-3; D ambiguous. V was shortened by 0 bases and J by 0 bases, with 7 bases between the two germline ends. This CDR3 has 14 amino acids. CDR1 and CDR2 from the germline V gene are GTSNPN and SVGIG (reference sequence). This CDR3 is CAWSVVQSTDTQYF. CDR3 bases: TGTGCCTGGAGTGTAGTACAGAGCACAGATACGCAGTATTTT.

V and J are TRBV5-4 and TRBJ1-1; maybe TRBD1 (6 bases). Trimming took 10 bases from V and 5 from J, leaving 21 bases between them. The CDR3 is made up of 14 amino acids. Germline assignment: CDR1 SGHNT and CDR2 YYREEE (reference sequence). The CDR3: CAVLGGQGGTEAFF. DNA for the CDR3: TGTGCCGTCTTGGGGGGGCAGGGAGGGACTGAAGCTTTCTTT.

This chain links TRBV15 with TRBJ1-5, with a possible D match to TRBD1 (6 bases). The CDR3 has 17 residues. With 3 bases removed from V and 1 base from J, the gap between germline ends came to 16 bases. From germline, CDR1 is LNHNV and CDR2 YYDKDF (reference sequence). CDR3 sequence reads: CATSRRTGTLSNQPQHF. DNA of the CDR3: TGTGCCACCAGCAGGCGGACCGGGACACTCAGCAATCAGCCCCAGCATTTT. Combining the CDR3 with reference TRBV15 and TRBJ1-5 gives the whole variable domain DAMVIQNPRYQVTQFGKPVTLSCSQTLNHNVMYWYQQKSSQAPKLLFHYYDKDFNNEADTPDNFQSRRPNTSFCFLDIRSPGLGDTAMYLCATSRRTGTLSNQPQHFGDGTRLSIL.

This clone was observed a single time. This chain uses TRBV18 with TRBJ2-5; a possible D gene is TRBD1 (5 bases). The length of the CDR3 is 15 residues. Trimming removed 6 bases at V and 1 base at J, with 15 bases between. Germline loops: CDR1 KGHSH, CDR2 LQKENI. This CDR3 reads CASSPTVSPQETQYF. CDR3 nucleotide sequence: TGTGCCAGCTCCCCGACAGTTAGCCCCCAAGAGACCCAGTACTTC. The variable domain in full, completed from reference TRBV18 and TRBJ2-5, reads NAGVMQNPRHLVRRRGQEARLRCSPMKGHSHVYWYRQLPEEGLKFMVYLQKENIIDESGMPKERFSAEFPKEGPSILRIQQVVRGDSAAYFCASSPTVSPQETQYFGPGTRLLVL.

The chain couples TRBV6-1 to TRBJ2-2; possibly TRBD2 for D (6 bases). V dropped 8 bases and J dropped 6 bases, with 13 bases sitting between them. The CDR3 totals 13 residues. Germline V gene lookup returns CDR1 MNHNS and CDR2 SASEGT. The CDR3 protein is CASGRTGPGELFF. The CDR3 nucleotides read TGTGCCAGCGGGAGGACTGGGCCCGGGGAGCTGTTTTTT.

This sequence joins TRBV6-1 and TRBJ1-2, with 9 positions matching TRBD1. This CDR3 comprises 14 residues. The V and J ends lost 6 bases and 7 bases, in that order; junction bases with no gene match: 9. Germline lookup yields CDR1 MNHNS and CDR2 SASEGT. CDR3 region: CASSLIGQGIGYTF. The CDR3 region has the DNA TGTGCCAGCAGCCTTATTGGACAGGGGATTGGCTACACCTTC.

V usage is TRBV5-6 and J usage is TRBJ1-1; D possibly corresponds to TRBD1 (5 bases). The V gene lost 3 bases and the J gene lost 1 base, with 13 bases spanning the gap. The CDR3 has 15 amino acids. Germline CDR1 is SGHDT and CDR2 is YYEEEE. The CDR3 reads CASSWGISGNTEAFF. CDR3 DNA sequence: TGTGCCAGCAGCTGGGGGATTTCGGGGAACACTGAAGCTTTCTTT.

The V and J genes are TRBV11-2 and TRBJ1-1; 7 bases fit TRBD1. The CDR3 covers 15 residues. Germline V CDR1 and CDR2: SGHAT, FQNNGV. V was clipped by 5 bases and J by 1 base; unmatched bases: 7. The CDR3 nucleotides are TGTGCCAGCAGCAGAGGGGACAGACAGAACACTGAAGCTTTCTTT. Translation: CASSRGDRQNTEAFF.

This rearrangement joins TRBV18 to TRBJ2-2; 11 bases match TRBD2. CDR3 size: 17 residues. CDR1 and CDR2 (germline): KGHSH, LQKENI. With V trimmed by 5 bases and J by 4 bases, 9 bases remained unmatched. In DNA, the CDR3 is TGTGCCAGCTCAACAAAACTAGCGGGAGTCGGCACCGGGGAGCTGTTTTTT. This sequence encodes CASSTKLAGVGTGELFF.

V and J are TRBV7-2 and TRBJ1-1; TRBD1 might be the D (6 bases). Germline V CDR1 and CDR2: SGHTA, FQGNSA. The ends were cut back, 3 bases at V and 4 bases at J, with 9 bases in the middle. The CDR3 contains 13 residues. Here the CDR3 reads CASSFGGGTEAFF. The CDR3 region has the DNA TGTGCCAGCAGCTTTGGAGGGGGCACTGAAGCTTTCTTT.

The chain employs TRBV6-5 and TRBJ1-1; D gene unclear. This CDR3 region has 14 residues. Germline lookup yields CDR1 MNHEY and CDR2 SVGAGI. The V end was cut by 1 base, the J end by 11 bases, with 17 bases between. Written as DNA, the CDR3 is TGTGCCAGCAGTTACTTGAGAGCGGGCTGGGTGGCTTTCTTT. It encodes CASSYLRAGWVAFF.

The V and J genes are TRBV6-5 and TRBJ2-5; 7 bases match TRBD2. This CDR3 contains 15 residues. The germline V gene has CDR1 MNHEY and CDR2 SVGAGI. The ends lost 6 bases at V and 2 bases at J; junction bases unmatched: 9. The CDR3 loop reads CASSRGTNPQETQYF. The CDR3 nucleotides read TGTGCCAGCAGCCGCGGGACTAACCCGCAAGAGACCCAGTACTTC.

The chain recombines TRBV11-2 with TRBJ2-7; D remains ambiguous. From germline, CDR1 is SGHAT and CDR2 FQNNGV. The CDR3 extends over 16 amino acids. Between the trimmed V and J ends, which lost 0 bases and 4 bases, there was a span of 16 bases. The CDR3 DNA is TGTGCCAGCAGCTTAGATCAAGGAGTATCGACGTACGAGCAGTACTTC. Amino acid sequence: CASSLDQGVSTYEQYF.

This rearrangement joins TRBV5-4 to TRBJ2-1, with 9 bases matching TRBD2. Trimming removed 6 bases from V and 4 bases from J; junction bases left unmatched: 2. CDR1 SGHNT and CDR2 YYREEE come from the germline V gene (reference sequence). The CDR3 covers 13 residues. The CDR3 DNA follows: TGTGCCAGCATGACTAGCGGATACAATGAGCAGTTCTTC. Translation: CASMTSGYNEQFF. Full variable domain (rest looked up from reference TRBV5-4 and TRBJ2-1): ETGVTQSPTHLIKTRGQQVTLRCSSQSGHNTVSWYQQALGQGPQFIFQYYREEENGRGNFPPRFSGLQFPNYSSELNVNALELDDSALYLCASMTSGYNEQFFGPGTRLTVL.